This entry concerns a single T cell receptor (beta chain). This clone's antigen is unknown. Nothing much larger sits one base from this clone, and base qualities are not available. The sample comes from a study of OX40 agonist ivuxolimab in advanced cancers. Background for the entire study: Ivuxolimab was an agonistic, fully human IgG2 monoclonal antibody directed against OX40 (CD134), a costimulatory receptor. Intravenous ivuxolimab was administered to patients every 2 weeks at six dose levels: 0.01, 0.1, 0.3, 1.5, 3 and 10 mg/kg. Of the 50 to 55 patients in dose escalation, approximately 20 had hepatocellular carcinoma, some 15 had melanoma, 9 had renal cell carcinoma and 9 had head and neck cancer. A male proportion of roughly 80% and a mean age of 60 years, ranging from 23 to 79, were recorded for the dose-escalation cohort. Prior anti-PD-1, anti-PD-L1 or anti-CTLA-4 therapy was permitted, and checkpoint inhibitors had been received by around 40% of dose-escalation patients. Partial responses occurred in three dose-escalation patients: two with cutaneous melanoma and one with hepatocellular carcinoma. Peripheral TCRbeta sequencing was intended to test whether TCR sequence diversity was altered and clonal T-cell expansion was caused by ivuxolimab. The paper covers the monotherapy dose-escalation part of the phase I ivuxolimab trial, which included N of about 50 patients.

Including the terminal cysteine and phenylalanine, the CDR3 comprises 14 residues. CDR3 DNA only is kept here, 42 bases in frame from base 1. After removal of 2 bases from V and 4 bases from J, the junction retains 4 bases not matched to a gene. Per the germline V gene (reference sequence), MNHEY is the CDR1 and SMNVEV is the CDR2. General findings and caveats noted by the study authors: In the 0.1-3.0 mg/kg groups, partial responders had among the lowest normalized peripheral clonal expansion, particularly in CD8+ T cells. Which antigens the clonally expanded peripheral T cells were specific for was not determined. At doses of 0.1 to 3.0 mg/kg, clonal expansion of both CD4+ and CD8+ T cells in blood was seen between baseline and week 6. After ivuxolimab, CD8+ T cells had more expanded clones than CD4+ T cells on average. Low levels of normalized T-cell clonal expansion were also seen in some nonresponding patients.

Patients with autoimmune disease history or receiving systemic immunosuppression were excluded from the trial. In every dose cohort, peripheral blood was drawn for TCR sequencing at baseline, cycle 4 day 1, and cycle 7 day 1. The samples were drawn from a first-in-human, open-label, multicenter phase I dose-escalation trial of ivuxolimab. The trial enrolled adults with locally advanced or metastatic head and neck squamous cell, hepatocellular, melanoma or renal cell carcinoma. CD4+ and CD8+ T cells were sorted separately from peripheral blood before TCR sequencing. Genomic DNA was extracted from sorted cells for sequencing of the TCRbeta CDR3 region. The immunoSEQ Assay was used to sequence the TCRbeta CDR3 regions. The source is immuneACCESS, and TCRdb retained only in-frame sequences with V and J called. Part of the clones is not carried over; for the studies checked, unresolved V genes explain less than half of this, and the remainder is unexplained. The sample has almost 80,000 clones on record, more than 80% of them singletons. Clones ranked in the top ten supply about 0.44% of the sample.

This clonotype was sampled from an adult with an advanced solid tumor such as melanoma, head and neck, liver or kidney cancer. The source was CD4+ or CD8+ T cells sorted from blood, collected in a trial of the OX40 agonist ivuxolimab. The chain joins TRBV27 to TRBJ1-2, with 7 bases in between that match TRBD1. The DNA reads TGTGCCAGCAGTTTAGAAGGGGGCGGCTATGGCTACACCTTC. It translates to CASSLEGGGYGYTF.